The 10 T cell receptor beta chains in this list originate from one sample, sequenced in a study (dated by TCRdb to between 2014 and 2017). Cells that were CD4+CD25+CD127-/low were the ones isolated as Tregs. The library came from 5' RACE. The instrument was an Illumina MiSeq. TCRdb redid the processing of the public reads, applying fastp at Q25 and MiXCR, and retained in-frame beta chains. Duplicate CDR3 protein sequences are folded into a single record with the most common DNA and genes. In all, the sample holds 13,000 or so distinct CDR3 sequences, and roughly half of those were seen once. About 11% of the sample is in the top ten clones. The sample comprised tumor-infiltrating Tregs sorted from the breast tumor. The source is a female donor with breast cancer.

The J gene is TRBJ2-3, the V gene TRBV7-9; D unclear. Germline-derived CDR1 and CDR2 are SEHNR and FQNEAQ (reference sequence). The CDR3 contains 12 residues. V dropped 5 bases and J dropped 6 bases, with 9 bases sitting between them. The CDR3 region is CASSPLVDTQYF. For the CDR3, the DNA is TGTGCCAGCAGCCCGCTAGTTGATACGCAGTATTTT. Full variable domain (outside the CDR3, taken from reference TRBV7-9 and TRBJ2-3): DTGVSQNPRHKITKRGQNVTFRCDPISEHNRLYWYRQTLGQGPEFLTYFQNEAQLEKSRLLSDRFSAERPKGSFSTLEIQRTEQGDSAMYLCASSPLVDTQYFGPGTRLTVL.

CDR3 sequence (DNA): TGCAGCGTAGGACTAGCGACAGATACGCAGTATTTT. It yields the protein CSVGLATDTQYF. The rearrangement uses TRBV29-1 and TRBJ2-3; 9 nucleotides match TRBD2. The CDR3 runs to 12 residues. Germline CDR1 and CDR2: SQVTM and ANQGSEA. V shed 6 bases and J 3 bases; nucleotides not matched to a gene: 1.

This rearrangement joins TRBV7-6 to TRBJ2-7; a weak D match, TRBD1 (5 bases). CDR3 size: 12 residues. Trimming took 5 bases from V and 6 from J, leaving 11 bases between them. Germline values: CDR1 SGHVS, CDR2 FNYEAQ. In nucleotides, the CDR3 is TGTGCCAGCAGCGCCACAGGTGCCGAGCAGTACGTC. Amino acid sequence: CASSATGAEQYV.

This chain joins TRBV6-2 or TRBV6-3 and TRBJ1-5; perhaps TRBD1 as D (6 bases). V was pared by 7 bases and J by 0 bases, with 16 bases between. Germline V gives CDR1 MNHEY, CDR2 SVGEGT. This CDR3 has 16 residues. The CDR3, as DNA: TGTGCCAGCACCTGGGGGGGGGCTTATAGCAATCAGCCCCAGCATTTT. It is translated as CASTWGGAYSNQPQHF.

The V gene is TRBV18, the J gene TRBJ2-7; 7 bases match TRBD1. The junction had 2 bases not matched to a gene; V was cut back by 3 bases and J by 6 bases. In germline, CDR1 is KGHSH, CDR2 LQKENI. The CDR3 spans 12 residues. The CDR3 loop reads CASSPDRAEQYF. The CDR3 DNA reads as TGTGCCAGCTCACCTGACAGGGCCGAGCAGTACTTC.

This clonotype has only a few counts. The chain has TRBV20-1 and TRBJ2-3, with TRBD2 matching over 10 bases. There are 14 residues in the CDR3. Trimming removed 4 bases from V and 3 bases from J; junction bases left unmatched: 4. From germline, CDR1 is DFQATT and CDR2 SNEGSKA (reference sequence). CDR3 nucleotides: TGCAGTGCTAAATCTAGCGGGAGAACAGATACGCAGTATTTT. Amino acid sequence: CSAKSSGRTDTQYF.

The chain carries TRBV29-1 and TRBJ2-1, with 7 bases matching TRBD2. Germline V CDR1 and CDR2: SQVTM, ANQGSEA. The CDR3 has 13 residues. V lost 6 bases to trimming and J lost 0 bases; unmatched junction nucleotides: 2. CDR3 nucleotide sequence: TGCAGCGTGGAGCGGGGCTCCTACAATGAGCAGTTCTTC. This encodes CSVERGSYNEQFF.

This clonotype is a singleton in its sample. This chain connects TRBV7-9 to TRBJ1-1; D perhaps matches TRBD1 (5 bases). The CDR3 length is 13 residues. V was cut by 5 bases and J by 2 bases, with 9 bases left in between. The V gene's germline CDR1 is SEHNR and CDR2 FQNEAQ (reference sequence). The CDR3 DNA reads TGTGCCAGCAGCCGGGGGGAAAACACTGAAGCTTTCTTT. This gives the protein CASSRGENTEAFF.

This clonotype was seen only a few times. CDR3 loop: CASSLEHNYEQYF. CDR3 sequence (DNA): TGTGCCAGCAGCTTAGAGCACAATTACGAGCAGTACTTC. The chain combines TRBV7-2 with TRBJ2-7; no clear D gene. This CDR3 has 13 amino acids. Germline CDR1 is SGHTA and CDR2 is FQGNSA. Trimming shortened V by 1 base and J by 4 bases, and 8 bases separated the two germline ends.

This sequence joins TRBV5-1 and TRBJ1-1; D possibly corresponds to TRBD1 (6 bases). CDR3 length equals 14 residues. Trimming took off 2 bases at V and 1 base at J, with 9 bases between the two ends. CDR1 and CDR2 (germline): SGHRS, YFSETQ. The CDR3 DNA sequence: TGCGCCAGCAGCTTTACGGACAGGAACACTGAAGCTTTCTTT. This gives the protein CASSFTDRNTEAFF.